The 28 T cell receptor beta chains listed next were all sequenced from one sample in a study of blood T cell repertoires in COVID-19. Repertoires were generated with immunoSEQ multiplex PCR, while TCRdb's copy carries only in-frame clones and drops some. The table has 200,000 to 300,000 clones, roughly four fifths seen once. The material sequenced was peripheral blood. These receptors originate from a woman aged 60-75 years with active or convalescent COVID-19.

The table lists this clone with a count of one. The chain combines TRBV12-3 or TRBV12-4 with TRBJ1-1, with D hard to call. V was clipped by 6 bases and J by 11 bases, with 16 bases between them. CDR3 size: 12 residues. As DNA, the CDR3 is TGTGCCAGCAGCTTTGATCTGGGCGAGGCTTTCTTT. Encoded protein: CASSFDLGEAFF.

This clone has a single count. V usage is TRBV3-1 (or the pseudogene TRBV3-2) and J usage is TRBJ2-5, with D possibly TRBD2 on 7 matching bases. V was cut by 4 bases and J by 5 bases, with 20 bases left in between. CDR3 length equals 16 residues. Germline CDR1 and CDR2: LGHDT and YNNKEL (reference sequence). The CDR3 loop reads CASSPSSGGPWETQYF. The CDR3 coding sequence is TGTGCCAGCAGCCCCTCCTCGGGGGGCCCTTGGGAGACCCAGTACTTC.

V is TRBV12-3 or TRBV12-4 and J is TRBJ1-2, with TRBD1 matching over 9 bases. J gave up 8 bases and V 6 bases, and 7 bases lay outside the gene matches. This CDR3 has 13 residues. The CDR3 region has the DNA TGTGCCAGCAGGGAAACAGGGGGCGGCGGCTACACCTTC. Residues: CASRETGGGGYTF.

The V gene is TRBV11-2, the J gene TRBJ1-6, with a possible D match to TRBD1 (6 bases). The V gene lost 8 bases and the J gene lost 9 bases, with 11 bases spanning the gap. The CDR3 is made up of 12 amino acids. The germline gives CDR1 SGHAT, CDR2 FQNNGV. The CDR3 here is CASGSRGSPLHF. In DNA, the CDR3 is TGTGCCAGCGGATCCAGGGGTTCACCCCTCCACTTT. The full variable domain, in which reference TRBV11-2 and TRBJ1-6 provide the parts outside the CDR3, is EAGVAQSPRYKIIEKRQSVAFWCNPISGHATLYWYQQILGQGPKLLIQFQNNGVVDDSQLPKDRFSAERLKGVDSTLKIQPAKLEDSAVYLCASGSRGSPLHFGNGTRLTVT.

The chain carries TRBV3-1 (or the pseudogene TRBV3-2) and TRBJ1-2; maybe TRBD1 (5 bases). The V gene's germline CDR1 is LGHDT and CDR2 YNNKEL (reference sequence). The CDR3 covers 17 residues. The V and J ends lost 0 bases and 2 bases respectively, with 16 bases between them. The CDR3 DNA reads as TGTGCCAGCAGCCAAGATAGGGGTGGCAGGGAAAACTATGGCTACACCTTC. Its protein product is CASSQDRGGRENYGYTF.

This clone was seen repeatedly, ten times or more. As DNA, the CDR3 is TGTGCCAGCACCCCCGGGGGGGCTGGAAACACCATATATTTT. It encodes CASTPGGAGNTIYF. The V call is TRBV6-5, the J call TRBJ1-3, with a possible D match to TRBD1 (5 bases). V was trimmed by 7 bases and J by 2 bases, leaving 12 bases between them. The V gene's germline CDR1 is MNHEY and CDR2 SVGAGI. The CDR3 consists of 14 residues.

This clone was seen only a few times. This chain links TRBV19 with TRBJ1-2; D perhaps matches TRBD1 (6 bases). Germline V gives CDR1 LNHDA, CDR2 SQIVND (reference sequence). The V gene lost 2 bases and the J gene lost 3 bases, with 16 bases spanning the gap. The CDR3 contains 16 residues. CDR3 coding DNA: TGTGCCAGTAGTATAACAGGGCTTGCCTCGTACTATGGCTACACCTTC. It encodes CASSITGLASYYGYTF.

This chain uses TRBV12-3 or TRBV12-4 with TRBJ1-1; possibly TRBD1 for D (5 bases). V shed 5 bases and J shed 7 bases, with 14 bases lying between them. The CDR3 runs 13 residues. The DNA of the CDR3 is TGTGCCAGCAGTCTGGCGCGAAGGGGTGAAGCTTTCTTT. Translation gives CASSLARRGEAFF.

The chain employs TRBV10-3 and TRBJ2-1; D call uncertain. This CDR3 has 12 amino acids. CDR1 is ENHRY, CDR2 SYGVKD, per germline. The ends were cut back, 2 bases at V and 10 bases at J, with 9 bases in the middle. The CDR3 is CAISEPSGEQFF. The CDR3 DNA reads as TGTGCCATCAGTGAGCCCTCCGGGGAGCAGTTCTTC.

A few counts support this clone. This rearrangement joins TRBV5-4 to TRBJ1-4, with a weak D call TRBD1 (6 bases). The germline gives CDR1 SGHNT, CDR2 YYREEE (reference sequence). V lost 4 bases and J lost 3, with 10 bases in between. The CDR3 is 14 amino acids. CDR3 loop: CASSRGGPNEKLFF. The CDR3 DNA reads as TGTGCCAGCAGCCGGGGGGGCCCTAATGAAAAACTGTTTTTT.

The chain is built from TRBV18 and TRBJ2-7; weak D call: TRBD1 (6 bases). Germline CDR1 KGHSH, CDR2 LQKENI. The V end lost 3 bases, the J end lost 6 bases, and 15 bases lay between the germline ends. The CDR3 is 14 residues long. CDR3 loop: CASSPKTGSGEQYF. CDR3 in DNA: TGTGCCAGCTCACCCAAGACAGGCTCCGGCGAGCAGTACTTC.

This clone has a handful of counts. This chain uses TRBV19 with TRBJ2-3, with D possibly matching TRBD1 (6 bases). Germline loops: CDR1 LNHDA, CDR2 SQIVND (reference sequence). The V end was cut by 2 bases, the J end by 0 bases, with 15 bases between. This CDR3 is 17 amino acids long. The CDR3 DNA reads as TGTGCCAGTAGTATATTCGGGGCAGGGGCCAGCACAGATACGCAGTATTTT. Translation: CASSIFGAGASTDTQYF.

This chain connects TRBV5-1 to TRBJ2-3, with TRBD1 matching over 11 bases. This CDR3 is 15 amino acids long. CDR1 and CDR2 (germline): SGHRS, YFSETQ. V trimming: 1 base; J trimming: 5 bases; junction bases outside the gene matches: 3. Here the CDR3 reads CASSLPGQGVDTQYF. The DNA of the CDR3 is TGCGCCAGCAGCTTGCCGGGACAGGGGGTAGATACGCAGTATTTT.

The V gene is TRBV3-1 (or the pseudogene TRBV3-2), the J gene TRBJ2-2, with D unclear. CDR3 length: 17 residues. Germline CDR1 and CDR2: LGHDT and YNNKEL (reference sequence). V shed 4 bases and J shed 2 bases, with 17 bases lying between them. The CDR3: CASSLLAGSGNTGELFF. Here the CDR3 DNA reads TGTGCCAGCAGCCTACTTGCTGGCTCGGGTAACACCGGGGAGCTGTTTTTT.

The CDR3 sequence: CASSQTGGGEQYF. In nucleotides, the CDR3 is TGTGCCAGCTCACAGACAGGGGGCGGCGAGCAGTACTTC. V and J are TRBV18 and TRBJ2-7; 10 bases are shared with TRBD1. V lost 4 bases, J lost 6 bases, and 3 bases stayed unmatched. The germline CDR1 and CDR2 sequences are KGHSH and LQKENI. CDR3 length equals 13 residues.

The chain combines TRBV30 with TRBJ2-3, with D tentatively TRBD2 (6 bases). The germline V gene has CDR1 GTSNPN and CDR2 SVGIG (reference sequence). There are 14 residues in the CDR3. Deletions cut 4 bases from V and 4 bases from J, with 15 bases between. Here the CDR3 DNA reads TGTGCCTGGAACCGGGCGGGGTGGGCAGATACGCAGTATTTT. As protein: CAWNRAGWADTQYF.

The sample holds a few counts of this clone. CDR3 in DNA: TGTGCCAGCAGTTACTTTCCCTCAACTAATGAAAAACTGTTTTTT. Residues: CASSYFPSTNEKLFF. The rearrangement links TRBV6-5 to TRBJ1-4; no reliable D call. CDR3 size: 15 residues. Germline loops: CDR1 MNHEY, CDR2 SVGAGI. V gave up 1 base and J gave up 0 bases, with 6 bases separating them.

This rearrangement joins TRBV11-2 to TRBJ2-5; D not certain. The V and J ends lost 3 bases and 5 bases respectively, with 13 bases between them. Looked up from germline, CDR1 is SGHAT and CDR2 is FQNNGV. The CDR3 length is 14 residues. CDR3 coding DNA: TGTGCCAGCAGCTTCCGACGGGTAGATGAGACCCAGTACTTC. Translation gives CASSFRRVDETQYF. Variable domain in full (rest from reference TRBV11-2 and TRBJ2-5): EAGVAQSPRYKIIEKRQSVAFWCNPISGHATLYWYQQILGQGPKLLIQFQNNGVVDDSQLPKDRFSAERLKGVDSTLKIQPAKLEDSAVYLCASSFRRVDETQYFGPGTRLLVL.

The chain recombines TRBV10-3 with TRBJ1-1, with 10 nucleotides matching TRBD1. This CDR3 spans 15 amino acids. Trimming at V came to 3 bases and at J to 8 bases, leaving 9 bases not matched to a gene. CDR1 is ENHRY, CDR2 SYGVKD, per germline. The CDR3 here is CAISDRDRGFLEAFF. In nucleotides, the CDR3 is TGTGCCATCAGTGACCGGGACAGGGGTTTCCTCGAAGCTTTCTTT.

The chain links TRBV4-1 to TRBJ1-2; the D gene is possibly TRBD1 (6 bases). CDR1 MGHRA and CDR2 YSYEKL come from the germline V gene. The CDR3 totals 15 residues. V lost 1 base to trimming and J lost 4 bases, with 13 bases between them. The CDR3 loop is CASSQAAQGPYGYTF. The CDR3 DNA reads TGCGCCAGCAGCCAAGCCGCACAGGGTCCCTATGGCTACACCTTC.

The chain is built from TRBV10-3 and TRBJ2-1; 7 nucleotides align to TRBD1. The V segment lost 2 bases and the J segment 8 bases; nucleotides outside the gene matches: 12. From germline, CDR1 is ENHRY and CDR2 SYGVKD. The CDR3 contains 16 residues. The CDR3 coding sequence is TGTGCCATCAGTGAGGGGGGCCAGACAGGGCTCGATGAGCAGTTCTTC. Protein: CAISEGGQTGLDEQFF.

This chain links TRBV7-3 with TRBJ1-2; 7 bases agree with TRBD1. There are 15 residues in the CDR3. Trimming took 2 bases from V and 4 from J; bases not matched to a gene: 7. Germline V CDR1 and CDR2: SGHTA, FQGTGA. The CDR3 region has the DNA TGTGCCAGCAGCTTAGCCCCCGGGACAGCCTATGGCTACACCTTC. This sequence encodes CASSLAPGTAYGYTF. Variable domain in full (rest from reference TRBV7-3 and TRBJ1-2): GAGVSQTPSNKVTEKGKYVELRCDPISGHTALYWYRQSLGQGPEFLIYFQGTGAADDSGLPNDRFFAVRPEGSVSTLKIQRTERGDSAVYLCASSLAPGTAYGYTFGSGTRLTVV.

This chain links TRBV4-3 with TRBJ2-3; the D gene is possibly TRBD1 (6 bases). Per germline, CDR1 LGHNA and CDR2 YSLEER. CDR3 length: 18 residues. V shed 0 bases and J shed 0 bases, with 16 bases lying between them. This CDR3 reads CASSQDSLGASSTDTQYF. The CDR3 DNA reads TGCGCCAGCAGCCAAGATTCGCTGGGGGCGTCTAGCACAGATACGCAGTATTTT.

This clone was detected once. The CDR3 loop reads CASSERGSTEAFF. Written as DNA, the CDR3 is TGTGCCAGCAGTGAAAGGGGGAGCACTGAAGCTTTCTTT. This sequence joins TRBV6-1 and TRBJ1-1; the D gene is possibly TRBD1 (6 bases). The CDR3 runs 13 residues. V was clipped by 2 bases and J by 4 bases, with 8 bases between them. Germline CDR1 is MNHNS and CDR2 is SASEGT.

The chain uses TRBV3-1 (or the pseudogene TRBV3-2) and TRBJ1-2, with no clear D. CDR3 length equals 13 residues. V was pared by 1 base and J by 4 bases, with 7 bases between. Germline CDR1 is LGHDT and CDR2 is YNNKEL (reference sequence). CDR3 region: CASSQGSSYGYTF. In DNA, the CDR3 is TGTGCCAGCAGCCAAGGGAGTTCCTATGGCTACACCTTC.

J is TRBJ2-5 and V is TRBV9; 10 nucleotides align to TRBD1. The germline gives CDR1 SGDLS, CDR2 YYNGEE. There are 15 residues in the CDR3. J lost 4 bases, V lost 3 bases, and 6 bases had no gene match. CDR3 loop: CASSGGQGRGETQYF. In nucleotides, the CDR3 is TGTGCCAGCAGCGGGGGACAGGGGAGAGGAGAGACCCAGTACTTC.

This clone was seen once. The CDR3 DNA reads TGTGCCTCAAGAGATGAGCAGTTCTTC. Protein sequence: CASRDEQFF. V and J are TRBV19 and TRBJ2-1; D ambiguous. The CDR3 is 9 amino acids. Germline CDR1 LNHDA, CDR2 SQIVND (reference sequence). With 11 bases removed from V and 8 bases from J, the gap between germline ends came to 7 bases.

The rearrangement uses TRBV6-5 and TRBJ1-5, with D tentatively TRBD1 (6 bases). The V gene's germline CDR1 is MNHEY and CDR2 SVGAGI. V was clipped by 4 bases and J by 0 bases, with 10 bases between them. The CDR3 consists of 15 residues. CDR3 region: CASSWTVDSNQPQHF. In nucleotides, the CDR3 is TGTGCCAGCAGTTGGACAGTGGATAGCAATCAGCCCCAGCATTTT.